Given below is one T cell receptor beta chain in context. CDR1 and CDR2 (germline): LGHDT, YNNKEL (reference sequence). CDR3 size: 13 residues. The V end lost 0 bases, the J end lost 6 bases, and 6 bases lay between the germline ends. This record comes from a study of blood T cell repertoires in COVID-19. Study-wide background: Samples of COVID-19 (acute and convalescent) were obtained from the United States, Italy and Spain. T cells, B-cell-depleted T cells, or PBMCs provided the cDNA or gDNA that served as material.

Original processing notes: The assay estimated nucleated cells by amplifying reference gene primers. Method: immunoSEQ multiplex PCR; TCRdb's copy keeps in-frame clones and lacks some. V and J calls and clone size are those listed in that table; D and trimming were worked out from the DNA. This table has roughly 54,000 clones, 84% appearing once. Specimen: peripheral blood. The chain joins TRBV3-1 (or the pseudogene TRBV3-2) to TRBJ1-5; no firm D call. The sequence was collected from a man aged 50-60 years with acute or convalescent COVID-19. This chain's CDR3 is CASSQDIGQPQHF. The CDR3 bases are TGTGCCAGCAGCCAAGATATCGGTCAGCCCCAGCATTTT.